The entry below describes one T cell receptor (beta chain). This receptor's antigen is unknown. The input lacks base qualities; no much larger clone sits a single base away. Library construction relied on the immunoSEQ multiplex PCR assay. Held by TCRdb, this immuneACCESS table contains in-frame sequences only and omits some clones. Under half of the omission traces to an unresolved V gene where checked; the cause of the rest is unknown. The sample table shows roughly 43,000 clones, and approximately 94% are seen once. The ten largest clones add up to 24% of the sample. After removal of 2 bases from V and 4 bases from J, the junction retains 2 bases not matched to a gene. Reading the germline V gene gives CDR1 ENHRY and CDR2 SYGVKD. There are 15 amino acids in the CDR3, from cysteine to phenylalanine inclusive. The sequence is cut down to CDR3 DNA, 45 bases in frame from base 1. These data come from a study of control samples from healthy donors and cancer patients (dated by TCRdb to between 2020 and 2021).

Input material: blood. The sequence joins TRBV10-3 to TRBJ2-7; 13 nucleotides in the junction match TRBD2. The sequence was obtained from a man aged 60-69 years in good health. The encoded CDR3 is CAISETGLAGYEQYF. The DNA sequence reads TGTGCCATCAGTGAGACGGGACTAGCGGGGTACGAGCAGTACTTC.